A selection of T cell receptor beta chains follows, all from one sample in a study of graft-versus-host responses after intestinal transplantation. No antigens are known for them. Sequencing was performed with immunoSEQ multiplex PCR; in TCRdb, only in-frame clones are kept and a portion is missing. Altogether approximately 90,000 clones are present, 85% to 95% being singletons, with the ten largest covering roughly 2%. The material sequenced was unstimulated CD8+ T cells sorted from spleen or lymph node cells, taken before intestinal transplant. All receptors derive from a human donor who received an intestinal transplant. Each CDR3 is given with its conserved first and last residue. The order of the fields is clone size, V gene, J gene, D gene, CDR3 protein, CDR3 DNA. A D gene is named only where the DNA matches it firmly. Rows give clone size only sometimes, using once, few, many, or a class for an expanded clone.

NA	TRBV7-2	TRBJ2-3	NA	CASSLGGTDTQYF	TGTGCCAGCAGCCTCGGGGGCACAGATACGCAGTATTTT
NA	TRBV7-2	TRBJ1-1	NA	CASSFSQDTPASYYEAFF	TGTGCCAGCAGTTTTTCCCAAGACACCCCTGCTTCCTATTATGAAGCTTTCTTT
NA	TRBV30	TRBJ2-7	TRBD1	CAWSSGTGGYEQYF	TGTGCCTGGAGTAGTGGGACAGGGGGCTACGAGCAGTACTTC
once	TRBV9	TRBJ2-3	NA	CASSVGGMTDTQYF	TGTGCCAGCAGCGTAGGAGGGATGACAGATACGCAGTATTTT
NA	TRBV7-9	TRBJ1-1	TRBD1	CASSSSPYVGGEAFF	TGTGCCAGCAGCTCCAGCCCGTATGTAGGGGGCGAAGCTTTCTTT
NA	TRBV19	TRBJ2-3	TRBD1	CASSYRGDTDTQYF	TGTGCCAGTAGTTACAGGGGAGACACAGATACGCAGTATTTT
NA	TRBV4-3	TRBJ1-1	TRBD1	CASSQEDRGHTEAFF	TGCGCCAGCAGCCAAGAGGACAGGGGCCACACTGAAGCTTTCTTT
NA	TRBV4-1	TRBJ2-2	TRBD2	CASSQDGSGGAWELFF	TGCGCCAGCAGCCAAGATGGTAGCGGGGGGGCCTGGGAGCTGTTTTTT
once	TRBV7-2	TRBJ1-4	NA	CASSPDRTTATNEKLFF	TGTGCCAGCAGCCCAGACCGGACAACCGCAACTAATGAAAAACTGTTTTTT
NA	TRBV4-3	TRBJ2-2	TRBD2	CASSQHSGGPRRTGELFF	TGCGCCAGCAGCCAACACAGCGGGGGGCCCCGACGGACCGGGGAGCTGTTTTTT
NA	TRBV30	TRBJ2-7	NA	CAYQRQRSNEQYF	TGTGCCTATCAGAGACAGAGGAGCAACGAGCAGTACTTC
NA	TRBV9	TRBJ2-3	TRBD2	CASSVETSGGDTQYF	TGTGCCAGCAGCGTAGAAACTAGCGGGGGGGATACGCAGTATTTT
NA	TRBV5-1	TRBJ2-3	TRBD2	CASSLVAGGRDTQYF	TGCGCCAGCAGCTTGGTCGCGGGGGGACGGGATACGCAGTATTTT
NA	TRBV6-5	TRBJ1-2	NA	CASSDGGGDYTF	TGTGCCAGCAGTGATGGTGGCGGAGACTACACCTTC
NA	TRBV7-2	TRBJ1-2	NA	CASTPIGYGYTF	TGTGCCAGCACCCCGATCGGCTATGGCTACACCTTC
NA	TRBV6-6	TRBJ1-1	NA	CASSYSSDTEAFF	TGTGCCAGCAGTTACTCGAGTGACACTGAAGCTTTCTTT
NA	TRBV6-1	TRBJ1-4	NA	CASSGLQGEKLFF	TGTGCCAGCAGTGGTTTACAGGGAGAAAAACTGTTTTTT
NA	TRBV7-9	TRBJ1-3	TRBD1	CASRLDRAGNTIYF	TGTGCCAGCAGACTGGACAGGGCTGGAAACACCATATATTTT
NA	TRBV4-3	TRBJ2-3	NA	CASSHLGGAKDTQYF	TGCGCCAGCAGCCACCTGGGGGGGGCCAAAGATACGCAGTATTTT
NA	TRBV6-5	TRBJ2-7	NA	CASSLTPGGNEQYF	TGTGCCAGCAGTCTGACCCCGGGGGGCAACGAGCAGTACTTC
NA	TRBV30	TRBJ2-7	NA	CAWLLEQYF	TGTGCCTGGTTACTTGAGCAGTACTTC
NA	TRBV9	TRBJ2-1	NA	CASSAGYNEQFF	TGTGCCAGCAGCGCAGGGTACAATGAGCAGTTCTTC
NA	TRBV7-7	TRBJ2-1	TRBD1	CASSLGDRGSSYNEQFF	TGTGCCAGCAGCTTAGGTGACAGGGGTAGCTCCTACAATGAGCAGTTCTTC
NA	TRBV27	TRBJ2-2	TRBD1	CASRKGTGNTGELFF	TGTGCCAGCAGAAAGGGGACAGGGAACACCGGGGAGCTGTTTTTT
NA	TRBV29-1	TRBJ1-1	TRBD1	CSVMGTGVGTEAFF	TGCAGCGTAATGGGTACAGGGGTGGGGACTGAAGCTTTCTTT
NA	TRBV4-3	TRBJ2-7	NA	CASSPKTGTYEQYF	TGCGCCAGCAGCCCTAAGACGGGGACCTACGAGCAGTACTTC
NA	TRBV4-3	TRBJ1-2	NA	CASSQDRGLNYGYTF	TGCGCCAGCAGCCAAGATAGGGGTCTGAACTATGGCTACACCTTC
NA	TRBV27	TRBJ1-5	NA	CASSSNSNQPQHF	TGTGCCAGCAGTTCTAATAGCAATCAGCCCCAGCATTTT
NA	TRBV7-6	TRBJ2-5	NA	CASSSQGLRETQYF	TGTGCCAGCAGCTCCCAAGGCTTGCGGGAGACCCAGTACTTC
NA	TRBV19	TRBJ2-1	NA	CASSILTDSSYNEQFF	TGTGCCAGTAGTATTCTAACCGATAGCTCCTACAATGAGCAGTTCTTC
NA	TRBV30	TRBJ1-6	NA	CAWSVFGGDYNSPLHF	TGTGCCTGGAGTGTATTCGGGGGAGATTATAATTCACCCCTCCACTTT
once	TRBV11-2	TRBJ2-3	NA	CASSFLLSTDTQYF	TGTGCCAGCAGCTTTTTACTTAGCACAGATACGCAGTATTTT
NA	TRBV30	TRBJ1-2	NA	CAWVPGHLIYGYTF	TGTGCCTGGGTACCTGGACACCTCATCTATGGCTACACCTTC